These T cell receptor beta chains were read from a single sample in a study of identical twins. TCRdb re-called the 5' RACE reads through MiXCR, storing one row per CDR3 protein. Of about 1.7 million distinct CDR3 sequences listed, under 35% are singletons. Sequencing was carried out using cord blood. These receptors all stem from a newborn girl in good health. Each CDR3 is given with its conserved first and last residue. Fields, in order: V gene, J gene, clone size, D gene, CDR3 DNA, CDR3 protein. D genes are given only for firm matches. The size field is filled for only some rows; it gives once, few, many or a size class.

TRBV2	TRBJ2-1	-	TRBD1	TGTGCCAGCAGGGTAAACAGGGGCTCCTACAATGAGCAGTTCTTC	CASRVNRGSYNEQFF
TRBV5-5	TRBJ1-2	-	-	TGTGCCAGCAGCTTGGACGGGGCAGCAGGGTATGGCTACACCTTC	CASSLDGAAGYGYTF
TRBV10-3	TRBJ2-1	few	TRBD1	TGTGCCATCAGTGCCGGGACAGGGGGGACCCTTTTGGGTGAGCAGTTCTTC	CAISAGTGGTLLGEQFF
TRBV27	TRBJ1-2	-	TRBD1	TGTGCCAGCAGTTTACGGGACAGGGGGTTTGGCTACACCTTC	CASSLRDRGFGYTF
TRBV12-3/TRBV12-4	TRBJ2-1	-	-	TGTGCCAGCAGTTTCGAGGGGAGGACCTTACACAATGAGCAGTTCTTC	CASSFEGRTLHNEQFF
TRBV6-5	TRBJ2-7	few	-	TGTGCCAGCAGTTACTCGGGGGTGGGGACTTACCGTCCCTACGAGCAGTACTTC	CASSYSGVGTYRPYEQYF
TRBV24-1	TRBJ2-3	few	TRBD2	TGTGCCACCAGTGATCGGGGAGGGCCCCCACACGATACGCAGTATTTT	CATSDRGGPPHDTQYF
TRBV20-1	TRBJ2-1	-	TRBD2	TGCAGTGATCATACTAGCGGAGGGATTTCCTCCTACAATGAGCAGTTCTTC	CSDHTSGGISSYNEQFF
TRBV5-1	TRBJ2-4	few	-	TGCGCCAGCACCTCGGGGCTAGCCAAAAACATTCAGTACTTC	CASTSGLAKNIQYF
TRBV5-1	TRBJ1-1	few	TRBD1	TGCGCCAGCGGTACAGGGGCCTATGAAGCTTTCTTT	CASGTGAYEAFF
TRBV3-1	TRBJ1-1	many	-	TGTGCCAGCAGCCAAGTTGGAGTGAACACTGAAGCTTTCTTT	CASSQVGVNTEAFF
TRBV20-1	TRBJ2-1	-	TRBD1	TGCAGTGCTAGAGAACTATTCCCCCGGGACAGGGGATACAATGAGCAGTTCTTC	CSARELFPRDRGYNEQFF
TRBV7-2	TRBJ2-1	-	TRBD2	TGTGCCAGCAGCTTAGGACTAGCGGGGGGTGGTGGTGAGCAGTTCTTC	CASSLGLAGGGGEQFF
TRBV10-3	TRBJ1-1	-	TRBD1	TGTGCCATCAGGAGACAGGGGACGAACACTGAAGCTTTCTTT	CAIRRQGTNTEAFF
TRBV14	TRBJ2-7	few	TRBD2	TGTGCCAGCAGCCATTTTGCGGGAGGTATCTACGAGCAGTACTTC	CASSHFAGGIYEQYF
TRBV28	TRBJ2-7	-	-	TGTGCCAGCAGTTCACTAGGGGGTAATATCTACGAGCAGTACTTC	CASSSLGGNIYEQYF
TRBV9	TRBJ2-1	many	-	TGTGCCAGCAGCGTAGCTAACAATGAGCAGTTCTTC	CASSVANNEQFF
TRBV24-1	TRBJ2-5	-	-	TGTGCCACCAGTGTGCCGGGGTCTCAAGAGACCCAGTACTTC	CATSVPGSQETQYF
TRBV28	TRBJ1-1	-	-	TGTGCCAGCAGTCCGCCACAGGGCATGAACACTGAAGCTTTCTTT	CASSPPQGMNTEAFF
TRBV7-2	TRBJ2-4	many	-	TGTGCCAGCAGCCCGGACTATCTAGCCAAAAACATTCAGTACTTC	CASSPDYLAKNIQYF
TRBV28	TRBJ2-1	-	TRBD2	TGTGCCAGCAGTGGGCTAGCGGGAGTTCTGAATGAGCAGTTCTTC	CASSGLAGVLNEQFF
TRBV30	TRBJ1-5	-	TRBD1	TGTGCCTGGAGTGTACGGACAGGGGGCAATCAGCCCCAGCATTTT	CAWSVRTGGNQPQHF
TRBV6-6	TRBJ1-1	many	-	TGTGCCAGCAGTTACCCAGGGCAGGGGAACACTGAAGCTTTCTTT	CASSYPGQGNTEAFF
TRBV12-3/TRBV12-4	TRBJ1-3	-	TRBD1	TGTGCCAGCAGTACCCGGACAGGCGGAAACACCATATATTTT	CASSTRTGGNTIYF
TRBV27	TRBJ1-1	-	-	TGTGCCAGCAGTTTATCGGGGGGGAAGACTGAAGCTTTCTTT	CASSLSGGKTEAFF
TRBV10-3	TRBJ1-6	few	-	TGTGCCATCAGTGGCACTCATAATTCACCCCTCCACTTT	CAISGTHNSPLHF
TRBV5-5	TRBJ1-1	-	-	TGTGCCAGCAGCCTATTAGGCGGGGAGACTGAAGCTTTCTTT	CASSLLGGETEAFF
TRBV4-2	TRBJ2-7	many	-	TGTGCCAGCAGCCACGGCTACGAGCAGTACTTC	CASSHGYEQYF
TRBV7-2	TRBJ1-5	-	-	TGTGCCAGCAACTTGGAAGGGGGGCGCGGGCAGCCCCAGCATTTT	CASNLEGGRGQPQHF
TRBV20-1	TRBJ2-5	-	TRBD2	TGCAGTGCGACGGGACTAGCGGGGATTAATGAGCAGTACTTC	CSATGLAGINEQYF
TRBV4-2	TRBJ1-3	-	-	TGTGCCAGCAGCCAAGGGATTAACTCTGGAAACACCGTATATTTT	CASSQGINSGNTVYF
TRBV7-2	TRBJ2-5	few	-	TGTGCCAGCAGCTTAGGGGTAGCTCCGGAGACCCAGTACTTC	CASSLGVAPETQYF
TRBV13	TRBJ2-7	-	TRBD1	TGTGCCAGCAGCTCAATGGACAGGGGTCCCCTCTCCTACAATGAGCAGTACTTC	CASSSMDRGPLSYNEQYF
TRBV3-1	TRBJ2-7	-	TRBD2	TGTGCCAGCAGCCACGGGGGGGCCTACGAGCAGTACTTC	CASSHGGAYEQYF
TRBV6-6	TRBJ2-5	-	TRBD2	TGTGCCAGCCTATCGGGACTAGCGGGACAAGAGACCCAGTACTTC	CASLSGLAGQETQYF
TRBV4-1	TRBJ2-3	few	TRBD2	TGCGCCAGCAGCCCCGGATCGAGCGGGACTAAGAGCTGGGATACGCAGTATTTT	CASSPGSSGTKSWDTQYF
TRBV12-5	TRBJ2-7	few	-	TGTGCTAGTGGTTTTGTGGTAAGCAGCGTCGAGCAGTACTTC	CASGFVVSSVEQYF
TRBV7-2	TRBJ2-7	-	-	TGTGCCAGCAGCTTATCGCCAGGGGGGTTCTCCTACGAGCAGTACTTC	CASSLSPGGFSYEQYF
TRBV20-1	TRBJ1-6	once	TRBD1	TGCAGTGCTAGGGACACAGGGGATTCACCCCTCCACTTT	CSARDTGDSPLHF
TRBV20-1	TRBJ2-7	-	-	TGCAGTGCTAGAGTTTGGGGTAGGGGCTACGAGCAGTACTTC	CSARVWGRGYEQYF
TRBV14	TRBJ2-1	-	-	TGTGCCAGCAGCCAAGACGTTCTCAGGGACCTCCCAGAGACCCAGTTCTTC	CASSQDVLRDLPETQFF
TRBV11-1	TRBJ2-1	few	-	TGTGCCAGCAGCTTAAGGCGGAGTTGGGACAATGAGCAGTTCTTC	CASSLRRSWDNEQFF
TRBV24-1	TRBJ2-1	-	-	TGTGCCACCAGTGATTCCTCGCGCAATGAGCAGTTCTTC	CATSDSSRNEQFF
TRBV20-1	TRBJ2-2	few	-	TGCAGTGCGGGGGGCCCCGCGAACACCGGGGAGCTGTTTTTT	CSAGGPANTGELFF
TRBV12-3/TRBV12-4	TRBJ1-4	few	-	TGTGCCAGCGGCCGGTCCGCAGGGGCGCAAGGAGAAAAACTGTTTTTT	CASGRSAGAQGEKLFF
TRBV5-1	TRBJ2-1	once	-	TGCGCCGGCAGCTTCCAGGTCTTAGGGGACGGGAGCTCCTACAATGAGCAGTTCTTC	CAGSFQVLGDGSSYNEQFF